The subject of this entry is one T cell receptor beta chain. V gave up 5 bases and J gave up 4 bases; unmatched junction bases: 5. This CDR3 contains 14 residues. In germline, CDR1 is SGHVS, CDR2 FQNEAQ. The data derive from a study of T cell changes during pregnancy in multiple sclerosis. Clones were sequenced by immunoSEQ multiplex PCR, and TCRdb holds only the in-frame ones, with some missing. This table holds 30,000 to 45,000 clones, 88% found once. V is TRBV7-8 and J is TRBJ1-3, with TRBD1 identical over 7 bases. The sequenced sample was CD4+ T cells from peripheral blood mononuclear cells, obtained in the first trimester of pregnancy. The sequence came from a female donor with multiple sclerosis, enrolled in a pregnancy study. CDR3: CASSGDRAGNTIYF. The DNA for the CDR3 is TGTGCCAGCAGCGGGGACAGAGCGGGAAACACCATATATTTT.